This TCR beta chain emerged from a study of blood T cell repertoires in COVID-19. Study-level information: The origin of the acute and convalescent COVID-19 samples was the United States, Italy and Spain.

Clones were read by immunoSEQ multiplex PCR, and TCRdb kept only the in-frame ones, dropping some. The sample has around 300,000 clones; approximately 88% are singletons. The CDR3 runs to 18 residues. V shed 2 bases, J shed 7 bases, and the junction held 14 bases outside the gene matches. Looked up from germline, CDR1 is SEHNR and CDR2 is FQNEAQ (reference sequence). Participants came from about 23 US areas, aged roughly 18 to 89 years. The chain recombines TRBV7-9 with TRBJ2-1; the match to TRBD2 covers 10 bases. The sequence came from a man aged 30-40 years who had recovered from COVID-19. Material: PBMCs or T cells enriched from blood (not recorded which). The CDR3 bases are TGTGCCAGCAGCTTAAGGGACACGGGACTAGCGCCGCGGAATGAGCAGTTCTTC. Translation: CASSLRDTGLAPRNEQFF.